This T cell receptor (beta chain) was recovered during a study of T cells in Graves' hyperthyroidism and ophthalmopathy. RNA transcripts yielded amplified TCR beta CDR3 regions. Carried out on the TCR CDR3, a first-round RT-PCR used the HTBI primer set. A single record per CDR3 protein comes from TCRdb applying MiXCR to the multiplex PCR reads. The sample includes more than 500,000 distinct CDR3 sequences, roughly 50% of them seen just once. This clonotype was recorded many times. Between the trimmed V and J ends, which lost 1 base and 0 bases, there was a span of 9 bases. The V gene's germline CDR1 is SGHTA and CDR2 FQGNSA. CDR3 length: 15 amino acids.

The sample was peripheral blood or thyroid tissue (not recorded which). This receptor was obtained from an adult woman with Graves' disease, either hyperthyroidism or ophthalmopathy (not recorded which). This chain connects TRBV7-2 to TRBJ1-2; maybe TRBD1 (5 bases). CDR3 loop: CASSLGDGSNYGYTF. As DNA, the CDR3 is TGTGCCAGCAGCTTAGGGGACGGCTCTAACTATGGCTACACCTTC. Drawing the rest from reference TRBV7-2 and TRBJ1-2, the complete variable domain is GAGVSQSPSNKVTEKGKDVELRCDPISGHTALYWYRQSLGQGLEFLIYFQGNSAPDKSGLPSDRFSAERTGGSVSTLTIQRTQQEDSAVYLCASSLGDGSNYGYTFGSGTRLTVV.